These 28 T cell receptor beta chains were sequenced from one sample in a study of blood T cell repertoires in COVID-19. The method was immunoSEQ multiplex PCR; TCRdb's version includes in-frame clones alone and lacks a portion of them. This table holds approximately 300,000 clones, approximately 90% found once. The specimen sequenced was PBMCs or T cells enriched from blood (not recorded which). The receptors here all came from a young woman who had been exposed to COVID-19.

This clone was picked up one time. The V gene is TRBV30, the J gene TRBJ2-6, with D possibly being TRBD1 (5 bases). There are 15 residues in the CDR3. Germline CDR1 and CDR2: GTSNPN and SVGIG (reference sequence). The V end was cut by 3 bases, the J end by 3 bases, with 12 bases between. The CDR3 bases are TGTGCCTGGAGCCAGGGCCGAGGTGGGGCCAACGTCCTGACTTTC. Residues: CAWSQGRGGANVLTF.

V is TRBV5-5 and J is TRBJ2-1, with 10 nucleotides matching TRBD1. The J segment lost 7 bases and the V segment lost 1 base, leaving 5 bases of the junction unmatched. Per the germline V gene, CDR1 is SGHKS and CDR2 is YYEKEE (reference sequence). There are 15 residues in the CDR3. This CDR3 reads CASSLPGQGRNEQFF. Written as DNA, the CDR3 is TGTGCCAGCAGCTTGCCGGGACAGGGGAGGAATGAGCAGTTCTTC.

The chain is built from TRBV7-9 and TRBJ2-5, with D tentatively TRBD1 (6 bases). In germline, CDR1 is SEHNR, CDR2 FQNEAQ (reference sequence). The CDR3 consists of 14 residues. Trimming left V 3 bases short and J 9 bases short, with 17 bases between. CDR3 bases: TGTGCCAGCAGCTTCACCGACAGGTATAAGGCCCAGTACTTC. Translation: CASSFTDRYKAQYF.

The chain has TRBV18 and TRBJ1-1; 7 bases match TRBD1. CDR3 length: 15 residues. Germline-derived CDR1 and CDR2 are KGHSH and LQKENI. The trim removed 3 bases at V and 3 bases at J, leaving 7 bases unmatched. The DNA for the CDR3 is TGTGCCAGCTCACCTCGACAGGGATGGGACACTGAAGCTTTCTTT. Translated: CASSPRQGWDTEAFF.

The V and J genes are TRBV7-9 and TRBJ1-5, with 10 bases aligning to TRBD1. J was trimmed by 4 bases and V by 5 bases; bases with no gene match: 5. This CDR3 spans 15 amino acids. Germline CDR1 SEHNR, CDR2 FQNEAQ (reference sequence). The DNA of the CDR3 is TGTGCCAGCAGCGGCAGGACAGGGGGGAATCAGCCCCAGCATTTT. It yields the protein CASSGRTGGNQPQHF.

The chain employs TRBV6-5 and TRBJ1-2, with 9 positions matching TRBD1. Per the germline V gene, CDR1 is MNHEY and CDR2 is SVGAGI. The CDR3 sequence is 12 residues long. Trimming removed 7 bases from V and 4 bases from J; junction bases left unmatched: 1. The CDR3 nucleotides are TGTGCCAGCAAGACAGGGGGCTATGGCTACACCTTC. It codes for CASKTGGYGYTF.

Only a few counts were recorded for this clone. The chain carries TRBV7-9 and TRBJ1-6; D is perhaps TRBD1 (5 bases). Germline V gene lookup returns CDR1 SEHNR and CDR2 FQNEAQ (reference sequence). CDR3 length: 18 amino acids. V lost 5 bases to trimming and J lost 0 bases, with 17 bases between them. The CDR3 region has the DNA TGTGCCAGCAGCCAACCGGGGGGTATAAGCTCCTATAATTCACCCCTCCACTTT. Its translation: CASSQPGGISSYNSPLHF. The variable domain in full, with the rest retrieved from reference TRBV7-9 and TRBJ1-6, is DTGVSQNPRHKITKRGQNVTFRCDPISEHNRLYWYRQTLGQGPEFLTYFQNEAQLEKSRLLSDRFSAERPKGSFSTLEIQRTEQGDSAMYLCASSQPGGISSYNSPLHFGNGTRLTVT.

CDR3 in DNA: TGTGCCAGCAGCTTGGTCGGGGATGAGCAGTTCTTC. Its protein product is CASSLVGDEQFF. The V and J genes are TRBV5-4 and TRBJ2-1, with D possibly being TRBD2 (5 bases). Germline V gene lookup returns CDR1 SGHNT and CDR2 YYREEE (reference sequence). The CDR3 totals 12 residues. Deletions cut 0 bases from V and 8 bases from J, with 6 bases between. Drawing the rest from reference TRBV5-4 and TRBJ2-1, the complete variable domain is ETGVTQSPTHLIKTRGQQVTLRCSSQSGHNTVSWYQQALGQGPQFIFQYYREEENGRGNFPPRFSGLQFPNYSSELNVNALELDDSALYLCASSLVGDEQFFGPGTRLTVL.

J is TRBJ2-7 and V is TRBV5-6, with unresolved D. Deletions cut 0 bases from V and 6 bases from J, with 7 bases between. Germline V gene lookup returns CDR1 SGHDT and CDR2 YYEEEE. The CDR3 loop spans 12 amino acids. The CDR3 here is CASSLEAGEQYF. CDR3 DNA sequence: TGTGCCAGCAGCTTGGAGGCAGGCGAGCAGTACTTC.

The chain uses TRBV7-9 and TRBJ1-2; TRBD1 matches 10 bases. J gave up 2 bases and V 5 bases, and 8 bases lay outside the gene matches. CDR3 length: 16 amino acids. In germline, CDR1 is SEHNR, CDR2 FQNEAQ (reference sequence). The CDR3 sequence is CASSEVRDRGNYGYTF. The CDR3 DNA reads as TGTGCCAGCAGCGAGGTAAGGGACAGGGGAAACTATGGCTACACCTTC. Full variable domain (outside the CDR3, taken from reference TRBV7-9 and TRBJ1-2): DTGVSQNPRHKITKRGQNVTFRCDPISEHNRLYWYRQTLGQGPEFLTYFQNEAQLEKSRLLSDRFSAERPKGSFSTLEIQRTEQGDSAMYLCASSEVRDRGNYGYTFGSGTRLTVV.

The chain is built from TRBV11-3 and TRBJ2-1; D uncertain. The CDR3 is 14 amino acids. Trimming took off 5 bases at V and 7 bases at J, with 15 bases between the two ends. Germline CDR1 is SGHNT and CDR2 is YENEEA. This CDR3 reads CASSPDSGRNEQFF. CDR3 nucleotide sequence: TGTGCCAGCAGCCCAGATTCGGGTCGGAATGAGCAGTTCTTC.

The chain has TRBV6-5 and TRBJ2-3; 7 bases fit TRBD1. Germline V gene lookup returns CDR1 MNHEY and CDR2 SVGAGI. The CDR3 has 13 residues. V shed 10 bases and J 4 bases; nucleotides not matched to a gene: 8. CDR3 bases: TGTGCCACCAAAGACAGGGCGGCAGATACGCAGTATTTT. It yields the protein CATKDRAADTQYF.

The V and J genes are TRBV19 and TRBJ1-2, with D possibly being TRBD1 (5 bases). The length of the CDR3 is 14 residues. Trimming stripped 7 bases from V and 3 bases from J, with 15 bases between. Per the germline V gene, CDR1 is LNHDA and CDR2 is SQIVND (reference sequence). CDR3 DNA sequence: TGTGCCAGTAATGGGGCATCCGTCGACTATGGCTACACCTTC. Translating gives CASNGASVDYGYTF.

DNA of the CDR3: TGTGCCAGCAGCTTGGCCAATAGACAGGGCTTAGATGGCTACACCTTC. This codes for CASSLANRQGLDGYTF. The chain is built from TRBV5-4 and TRBJ1-2; 7 nucleotides agree with TRBD1. Germline CDR1 reads SGHNT; CDR2 reads YYREEE (reference sequence). V was pared by 0 bases and J by 6 bases, with 11 bases of the junction left unmatched. The CDR3 is 16 amino acids.

CDR3 nucleotide sequence: TGTGCCATCAGAGATAGGACAGGGGATTTGGAGACCCAGTACTTC. Amino acids: CAIRDRTGDLETQYF. The chain is built from TRBV10-3 and TRBJ2-5; TRBD1 aligns across 9 bases. Germline V gives CDR1 ENHRY, CDR2 SYGVKD. The CDR3 is 15 amino acids. The V gene end was trimmed by 6 bases and the J gene end by 5 bases; junction bases not matched to a gene: 10.

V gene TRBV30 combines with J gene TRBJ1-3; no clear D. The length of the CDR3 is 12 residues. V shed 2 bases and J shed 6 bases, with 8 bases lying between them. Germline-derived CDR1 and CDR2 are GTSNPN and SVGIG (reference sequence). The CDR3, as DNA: TGTGCCTGGAGTCCCCTGTCAAACACCATATATTTT. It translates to CAWSPLSNTIYF.

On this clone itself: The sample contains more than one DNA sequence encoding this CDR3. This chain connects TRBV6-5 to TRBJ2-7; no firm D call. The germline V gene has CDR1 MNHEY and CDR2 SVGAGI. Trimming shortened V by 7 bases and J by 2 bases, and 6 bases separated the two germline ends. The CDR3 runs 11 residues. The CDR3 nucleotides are TGTGCCAGCAAAACTGCCTACGAGCAGTACTTC. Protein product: CASKTAYEQYF.

The CDR3 is CASSYGQGGVTETQYF. The CDR3 DNA follows: TGTGCCAGCAGCTACGGACAGGGGGGGGTTACGGAGACCCAGTACTTC. The J gene is TRBJ2-5, the V gene TRBV7-7; TRBD1 matches at 10 bases. The CDR3 is 16 amino acids. Losses at the gene ends were 4 bases for V and 5 bases for J; bases not matched to a gene: 10. Germline-derived CDR1 and CDR2 are SSHAT and FNYEAQ (reference sequence).

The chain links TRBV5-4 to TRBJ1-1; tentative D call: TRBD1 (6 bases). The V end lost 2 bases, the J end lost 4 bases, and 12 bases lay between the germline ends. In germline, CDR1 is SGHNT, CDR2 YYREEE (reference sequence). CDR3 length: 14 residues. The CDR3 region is CASSFQGRATEAFF. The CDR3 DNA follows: TGTGCCAGCAGCTTCCAGGGGCGAGCCACTGAAGCTTTCTTT.

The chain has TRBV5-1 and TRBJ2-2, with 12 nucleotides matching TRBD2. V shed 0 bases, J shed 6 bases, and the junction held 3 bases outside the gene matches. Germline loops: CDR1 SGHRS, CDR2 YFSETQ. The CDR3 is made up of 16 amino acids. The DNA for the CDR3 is TGCGCCAGCAGCTTGGCCCCTAGCGGGGGGGCCGGGGAGCTGTTTTTT. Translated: CASSLAPSGGAGELFF.

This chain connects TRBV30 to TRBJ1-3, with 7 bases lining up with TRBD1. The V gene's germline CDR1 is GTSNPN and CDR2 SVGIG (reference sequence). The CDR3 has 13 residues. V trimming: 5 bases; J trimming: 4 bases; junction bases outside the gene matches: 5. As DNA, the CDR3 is TGTGCCTGGGACAGGGTGGTCGGAAACACCATATATTTT. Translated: CAWDRVVGNTIYF.

Here the CDR3 reads CASGFGTVQDTQYF. DNA of the CDR3: TGTGCTAGTGGTTTTGGGACAGTCCAGGATACGCAGTATTTT. The chain joins TRBV12-5 to TRBJ2-3; 7 nucleotides match TRBD1. With V trimmed by 3 bases and J by 6 bases, 6 bases remained unmatched. Germline V gene lookup returns CDR1 LGHNT and CDR2 FRNRAP. CDR3 size: 14 residues.

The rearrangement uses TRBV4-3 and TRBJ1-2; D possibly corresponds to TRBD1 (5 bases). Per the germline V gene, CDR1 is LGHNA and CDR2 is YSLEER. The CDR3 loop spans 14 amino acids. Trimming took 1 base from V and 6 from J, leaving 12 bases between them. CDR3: CASSQVAGINGYTF. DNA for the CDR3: TGCGCCAGCAGCCAAGTCGCAGGGATTAATGGCTACACCTTC.

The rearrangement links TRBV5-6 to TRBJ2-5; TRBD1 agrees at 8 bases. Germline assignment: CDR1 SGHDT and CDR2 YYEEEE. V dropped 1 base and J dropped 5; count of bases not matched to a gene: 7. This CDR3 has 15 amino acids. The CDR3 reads CASSLYRGYGETQYF. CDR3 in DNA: TGTGCCAGCAGCTTGTACAGGGGGTATGGGGAGACCCAGTACTTC.

The CDR3: CASSEYGGAGGTDTQYF. CDR3 DNA sequence: TGTGCCAGCAGCGAATACGGGGGGGCCGGGGGCACAGATACGCAGTATTTT. The chain links TRBV5-8 to TRBJ2-3, with TRBD2 matching 8 bases. The length of the CDR3 is 17 residues. After removal of 4 bases from V and 1 base from J, the junction contained 11 bases not matched to a gene. Looked up from germline, CDR1 is SGHTS and CDR2 is YDEGEE.

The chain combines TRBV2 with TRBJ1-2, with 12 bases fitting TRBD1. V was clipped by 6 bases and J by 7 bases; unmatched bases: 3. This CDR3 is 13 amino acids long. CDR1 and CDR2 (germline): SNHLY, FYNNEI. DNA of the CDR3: TGTGCCAGCAGAGGGACAGGGGGCTCTGGCTACACCTTC. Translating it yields CASRGTGGSGYTF.

CDR3 in amino acids: CASSAGGQGRDYTF. CDR3 coding DNA: TGTGCCAGCAGCGCGGGGGGACAGGGGAGAGACTACACCTTC. The J gene is TRBJ1-2, the V gene TRBV13, with TRBD1 identical over 10 bases. The junction had 10 bases not matched to a gene; V was cut back by 5 bases and J by 10 bases. Germline loops: CDR1 PRHDT, CDR2 FYEKMQ (reference sequence). CDR3 length: 14 amino acids.

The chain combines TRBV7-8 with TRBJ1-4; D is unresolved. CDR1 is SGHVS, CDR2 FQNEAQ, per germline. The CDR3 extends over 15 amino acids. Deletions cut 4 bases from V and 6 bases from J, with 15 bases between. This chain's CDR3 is CASSSSGRRDEKLFF. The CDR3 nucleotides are TGTGCCAGCAGCTCTTCCGGCCGCCGGGATGAAAAACTGTTTTTT.